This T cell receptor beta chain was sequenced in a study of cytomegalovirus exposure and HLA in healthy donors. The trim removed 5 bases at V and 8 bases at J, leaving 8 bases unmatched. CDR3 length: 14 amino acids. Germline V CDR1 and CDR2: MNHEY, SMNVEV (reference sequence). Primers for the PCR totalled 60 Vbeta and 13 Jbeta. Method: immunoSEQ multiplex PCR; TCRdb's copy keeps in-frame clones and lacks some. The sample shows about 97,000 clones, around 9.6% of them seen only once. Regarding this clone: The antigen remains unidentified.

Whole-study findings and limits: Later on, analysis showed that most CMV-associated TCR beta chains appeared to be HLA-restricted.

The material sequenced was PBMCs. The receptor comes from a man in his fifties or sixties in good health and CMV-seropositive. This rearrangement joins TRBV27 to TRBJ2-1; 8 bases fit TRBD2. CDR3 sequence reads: CASSRLAKWDEQFF. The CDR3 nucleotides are TGTGCCAGCAGTAGACTAGCGAAATGGGATGAGCAGTTCTTC.